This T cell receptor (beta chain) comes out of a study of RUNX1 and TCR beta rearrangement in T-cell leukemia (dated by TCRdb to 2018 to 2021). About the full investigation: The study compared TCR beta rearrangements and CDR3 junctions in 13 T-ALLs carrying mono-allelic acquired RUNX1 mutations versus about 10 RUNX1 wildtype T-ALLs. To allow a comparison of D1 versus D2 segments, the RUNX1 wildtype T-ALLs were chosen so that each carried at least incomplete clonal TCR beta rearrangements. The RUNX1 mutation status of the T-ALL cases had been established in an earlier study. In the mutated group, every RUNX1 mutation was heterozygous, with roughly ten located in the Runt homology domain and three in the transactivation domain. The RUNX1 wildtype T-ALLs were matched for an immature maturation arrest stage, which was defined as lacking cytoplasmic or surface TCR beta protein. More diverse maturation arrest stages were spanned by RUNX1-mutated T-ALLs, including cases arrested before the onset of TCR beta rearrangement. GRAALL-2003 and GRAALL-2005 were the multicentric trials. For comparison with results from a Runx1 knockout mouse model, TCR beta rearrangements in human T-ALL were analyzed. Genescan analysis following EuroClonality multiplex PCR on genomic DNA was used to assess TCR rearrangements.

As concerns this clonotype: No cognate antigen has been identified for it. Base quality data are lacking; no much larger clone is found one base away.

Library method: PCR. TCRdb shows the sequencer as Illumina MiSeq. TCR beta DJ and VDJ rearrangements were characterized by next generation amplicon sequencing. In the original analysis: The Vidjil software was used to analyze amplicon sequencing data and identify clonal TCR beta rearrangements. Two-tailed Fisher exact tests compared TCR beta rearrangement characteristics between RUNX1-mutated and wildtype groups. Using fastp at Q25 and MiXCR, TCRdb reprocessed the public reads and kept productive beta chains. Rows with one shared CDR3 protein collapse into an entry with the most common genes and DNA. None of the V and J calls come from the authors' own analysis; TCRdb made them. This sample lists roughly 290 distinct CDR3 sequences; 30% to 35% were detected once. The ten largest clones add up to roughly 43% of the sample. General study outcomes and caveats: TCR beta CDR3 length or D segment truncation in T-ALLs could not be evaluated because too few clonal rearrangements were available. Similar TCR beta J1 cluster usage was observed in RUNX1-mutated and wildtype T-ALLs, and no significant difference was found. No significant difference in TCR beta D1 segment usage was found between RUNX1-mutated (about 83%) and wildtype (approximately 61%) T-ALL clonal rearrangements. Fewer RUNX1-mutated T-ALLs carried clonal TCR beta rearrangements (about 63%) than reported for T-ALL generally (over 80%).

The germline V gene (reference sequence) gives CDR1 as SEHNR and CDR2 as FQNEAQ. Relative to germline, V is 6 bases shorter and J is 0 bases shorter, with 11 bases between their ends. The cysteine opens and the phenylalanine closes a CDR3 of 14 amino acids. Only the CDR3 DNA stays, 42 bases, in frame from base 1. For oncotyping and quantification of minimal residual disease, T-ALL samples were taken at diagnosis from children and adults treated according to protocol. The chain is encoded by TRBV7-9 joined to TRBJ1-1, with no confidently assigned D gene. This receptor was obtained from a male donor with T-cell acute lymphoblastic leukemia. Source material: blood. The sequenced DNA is TGTGCCAGCAGTCATGACTTCATGAACACTGAAGCTTTCTTT. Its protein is CASSHDFMNTEAFF. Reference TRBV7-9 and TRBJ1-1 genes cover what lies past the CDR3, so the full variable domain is DTGVSQNPRHKITKRGQNVTFRCDPISEHNRLYWYRQTLGQGPEFLTYFQNEAQLEKSRLLSDRFSAERPKGSFSTLEIQRTEQGDSAMYLCASSHDFMNTEAFFGQGTRLTVV.